This T cell receptor beta chain was profiled in a study of blood T cell repertoires in COVID-19. Study overall: Collection of acute and convalescent COVID-19 samples took place in the United States, Italy and Spain. PBMCs, B-cell-depleted T cells, or T cells provided the cDNA or gDNA that made up the material.

Patients of the Seattle cohort, enrolled during active infection, were followed longitudinally. Per the study methods: Nucleated cell number was recorded as an estimate derived from reference gene primer amplification. Only in-frame clones appear in the TCRdb table, and some are missing; sequencing was by immunoSEQ multiplex PCR. V, J and clone size are taken as reported in that table, and D and trimming were inferred from the DNA itself. The table records about 480,000 clones, about 88% of them present only once. This clone turned up a few times. The V end lost 0 bases, the J end lost 3 bases, and 9 bases lay between the germline ends. The CDR3 has 15 amino acids. Germline assignment: CDR1 LGHNA and CDR2 YNFKEQ.

This sequence originates from a woman aged 45-65 years with COVID-19, enrolled during active disease. The material sequenced was peripheral blood. The genes are TRBV4-2 and TRBJ1-5; D perhaps matches TRBD1 (5 bases). The CDR3 region has the DNA TGTGCCAGCAGCCAAGATAACAGGAACAATCAGCCCCAGCATTTT. Amino acid sequence: CASSQDNRNNQPQHF.